A selection of T cell receptor beta chains follows, all from one sample in a study of memory CD4+ T cells and cytomegalovirus serostatus. This table comes from immunoSEQ multiplex PCR, and its TCRdb copy is limited to in-frame clones, with some not included. The sample records over 55,000 clones, 70% to 80% being singletons. Input material: memory CD4+ T cells from blood. These TCRs come from an adult in good health and CMV-seronegative. Each CDR3 is given with its conserved first and last residue. The D gene is left open where the match is weak. Where a row states a size, it is once, few, many or the class of an expanded clone; other rows omit it.

d_call,j_call,clone_size,v_call,cdr3_nt,cdr3_aa
TRBD1,TRBJ2-1,NA,TRBV18,TGTGCCAGCTCACGAGGACAGGGGTCATACAATGAGCAGTTCTTC,CASSRGQGSYNEQFF
TRBD1,TRBJ1-1,NA,TRBV9,TGTGCCAGCAGCGCAATGACAGGGGTTATTGAAGCTTTCTTT,CASSAMTGVIEAFF
NA,TRBJ2-5,NA,TRBV27,TGTGCCAGTCTAGACAGAAAAAGTGAGACCCAGTACTTC,CASLDRKSETQYF
NA,TRBJ2-4,NA,TRBV5-6,TGTGCCAGCAGCATGGTGCAACTGCTAGCCAAAAACATTCAGTACTTC,CASSMVQLLAKNIQYF
TRBD1,TRBJ1-6,once,TRBV6-1,TGTGCCTCTTGGACAGGGGCGAATTCACCCCTCCACTTT,CASWTGANSPLHF
NA,TRBJ1-2,once,TRBV7-6,TGTGCCAGCAGCCTAGGATCCGGGACGGGTTATGGCTACACCTTC,CASSLGSGTGYGYTF
TRBD1,TRBJ2-7,few,TRBV5-1,TGCGCCAGCAGCTTGGCAGGGGGTTCCTACGAGCAGTACTTC,CASSLAGGSYEQYF
NA,TRBJ1-1,NA,TRBV6-5,TGTGCCAGCAGTTACCGGGGAGTCATGAACACTGAAGCTTTCTTT,CASSYRGVMNTEAFF
NA,TRBJ1-2,NA,TRBV6-1,TGTGCCAGCAGGGTGACAGTCCGGGAGGGCTACACCTTC,CASRVTVREGYTF
NA,TRBJ1-3,NA,TRBV11-2,TGTGCCAGCGATTCAGGCTACTCTGGAAACACCATATATTTT,CASDSGYSGNTIYF
TRBD2,TRBJ2-7,NA,TRBV28,TGTGCCAGCCTAGCGGGAGGATTGTACGAGCAGTACTTC,CASLAGGLYEQYF
NA,TRBJ1-4,once,TRBV4-2,TGTGCCAGCAGCCCTCCACGGGGGACTAATGAAAAACTGTTTTTT,CASSPPRGTNEKLFF
NA,TRBJ2-1,NA,TRBV7-9,TGTGCCAGCAAGGACCGGGACATCAATGAGCAGTTCTTC,CASKDRDINEQFF
NA,TRBJ1-2,NA,TRBV14,TGTGCCAGCAGCCAAGATCTGGCCAGGGGACGCGGCTACACCTTC,CASSQDLARGRGYTF
NA,TRBJ1-1,few,TRBV4-1,TGCGCCAGCAGCCAAGATACTGGGATTACTGAAGCTTTCTTT,CASSQDTGITEAFF
TRBD1,TRBJ1-2,NA,TRBV6-5,TGTGCCAGCAGTTACAGAACAGGGGATGGCTACACCTTC,CASSYRTGDGYTF
TRBD1,TRBJ1-6,NA,TRBV2,TGTGCCAGCAGTGAAGTGGAGGGGGCTGGAAATTCACCCCTCCACTTT,CASSEVEGAGNSPLHF
NA,TRBJ2-1,NA,TRBV7-3,TGTGCCAGCAGCTTAATCGGGTCGTCCTACAATGAGCAGTTCTTC,CASSLIGSSYNEQFF
NA,TRBJ1-4,NA,TRBV5-4,TGTGCCAGCAGCTTGATCCTCGGCAGACAACTGTTTTTT,CASSLILGRQLFF
NA,TRBJ1-1,few,TRBV5-1,TGCGCCAGCAGCCGAGACCCGCTGGGGGACACTGAAGCTTTCTTT,CASSRDPLGDTEAFF
TRBD1,TRBJ2-3,NA,TRBV11-2,TGTGCCAGCAGCCTCGGTGCAGGGGGCTGGGGCACAGATACGCAGTATTTT,CASSLGAGGWGTDTQYF
NA,TRBJ1-1,NA,TRBV4-1,TGCGCCAGCAGCCAGAGGAGTGAGGCCACTGAAGCTTTCTTT,CASSQRSEATEAFF
NA,TRBJ1-4,NA,TRBV4-1,TGCGCCAGCAGCCAAGATCCCAGGGCTACCCCCGTAACTAATGAAAAACTGTTTTTT,CASSQDPRATPVTNEKLFF
NA,TRBJ1-2,NA,TRBV10-2,TGCGCCAGCAGTGAGTCGAAGGGGTACTATGGCTACACCTTC,CASSESKGYYGYTF
TRBD2,TRBJ2-2,NA,TRBV12-5,TGTGCTAGTGTATACAAAGCGGGAGGCGGGACCGGGGAGCTGTTTTTT,CASVYKAGGGTGELFF
NA,TRBJ2-1,NA,TRBV4-1,TGCGCCAGCGCGGTAGGGCAGTCCTCCTACAATGAGCAGTTCTTC,CASAVGQSSYNEQFF
TRBD1,TRBJ2-1,NA,TRBV13,TGTGCCAGTAGAAGGGACAGGGCGGATGAGCAGTTCTTC,CASRRDRADEQFF
NA,TRBJ1-4,NA,TRBV18,TGTGCCAGCTCTCGGGACGGAACTGAAAAACTGTTTTTT,CASSRDGTEKLFF
NA,TRBJ2-3,NA,TRBV21-1,TGTGCCAGCAGCAAAGTGGCAGGGATAGGCGCAGATACGCAGTATTTT,CASSKVAGIGADTQYF
TRBD1,TRBJ1-5,once,TRBV19,TGTGCCAGTAGTACTACCTGGACAGGGAGCAATCAGCCCCAGCATTTT,CASSTTWTGSNQPQHF
TRBD1,TRBJ1-6,few,TRBV5-1,TGCGCCAGCAGCTTGCAGGGACAGGGTACTAATTCACCCCTCCACTTT,CASSLQGQGTNSPLHF
NA,TRBJ1-1,NA,TRBV5-1,TGCGCCAGCAGCCCCGCACTTACGAACACTGAAGCTTTCTTT,CASSPALTNTEAFF
NA,TRBJ2-2,NA,TRBV5-4,TGTGCCAGCAGCTCCAACACCGGGGAGCTGTTTTTT,CASSSNTGELFF
NA,TRBJ2-5,NA,TRBV6-5,TGTGCCAGCAGTTACTCTCAGACATTGGAGACCCAGTACTTC,CASSYSQTLETQYF
TRBD1,TRBJ1-2,NA,TRBV5-1,TGCGCCAGCAGCACCGACAGGGGCTATGGCTACACCTTC,CASSTDRGYGYTF
NA,TRBJ1-1,NA,TRBV5-1,TGCGCCAGCAGCTGGAGGGAAGATTCTGAAGCTTTCTTT,CASSWREDSEAFF
TRBD1,TRBJ2-3,NA,TRBV5-1,TGCGCCAGCAGCTTAGACGGACAGGGTAGAATAGATACGCAGTATTTT,CASSLDGQGRIDTQYF
TRBD1,TRBJ1-2,NA,TRBV6-6,TGTGCCAGCAGTTACGATACAGGGGCTAGCTATGGCTACACCTTC,CASSYDTGASYGYTF
TRBD1,TRBJ1-2,NA,TRBV28,TGTGCCAGCAGTCCACAGGGGAAGTATGGCTACACCTTC,CASSPQGKYGYTF
NA,TRBJ1-1,few,TRBV30,TGTGCCTGGAGTGTAGGAATGACTTTGAACACTGAAGCTTTCTTT,CAWSVGMTLNTEAFF
TRBD1,TRBJ1-6,NA,TRBV5-5,TGTGCCAGCAGCTTGATGGGGGGGGGACAGGGTACGTCACCCCTCCACTTT,CASSLMGGGQGTSPLHF
TRBD2,TRBJ2-7,NA,TRBV4-1,TGCGCCAGCAGCCAAGCCAGACTAGCGGGACGGTACGAGCAGTACTTC,CASSQARLAGRYEQYF
NA,TRBJ2-3,NA,TRBV13,TGTGCCAGCAGCGTCCTACCTGCAGATACGCAGTATTTT,CASSVLPADTQYF
TRBD1,TRBJ2-7,NA,TRBV5-1,TGCGCCAGCAGTTTAGGTGGACAGGGGTCCTACGAGCAGTACTTC,CASSLGGQGSYEQYF
TRBD1,TRBJ2-7,NA,TRBV30,TGTGCCTGGACCTTAACAGGGGCTAGAAGAACCTACGAGCAGTACTTC,CAWTLTGARRTYEQYF
NA,TRBJ2-5,NA,TRBV5-6,TGTGCCAGCAGCTTGGCCGATTTAGGGACCCAGTACTTC,CASSLADLGTQYF